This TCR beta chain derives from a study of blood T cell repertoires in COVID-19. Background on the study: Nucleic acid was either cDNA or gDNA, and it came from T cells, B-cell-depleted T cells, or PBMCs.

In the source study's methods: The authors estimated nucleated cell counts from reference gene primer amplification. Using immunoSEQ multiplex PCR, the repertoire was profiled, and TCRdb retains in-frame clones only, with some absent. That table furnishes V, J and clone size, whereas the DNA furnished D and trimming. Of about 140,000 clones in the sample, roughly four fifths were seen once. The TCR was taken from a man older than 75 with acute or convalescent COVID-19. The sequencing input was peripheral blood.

The CDR3 spells CASSRTSGGAADTQYF. Written as DNA, the CDR3 is TGTGCCAGCAGCCGGACTAGCGGGGGGGCCGCAGATACGCAGTATTTT. This chain connects TRBV5-8 to TRBJ2-3; 15 bases match TRBD2. The V and J ends lost 4 bases and 4 bases, in that order; junction bases with no gene match: 4. CDR1 and CDR2 from the germline V gene are SGHTS and YDEGEE. The CDR3 loop spans 16 amino acids.